This is a list of T cell receptor beta chains from one sample in a study of CD8+ T cells in alopecia areata. Sequencing was performed with immunoSEQ multiplex PCR; in TCRdb, only in-frame clones are kept and a portion is missing. The sample lists under 250,000 clones, 50% to 70% occurring once. Source: CD4+ T cells sorted from blood, taken at week 4, from a patient treated with tofacitinib. These receptors originate from a human donor with alopecia areata. Both conserved end residues are part of each CDR3. A D gene is named only where the DNA matches it firmly. Size is omitted from some rows. Given values are once, few, many or a class for expanded clones.

>TRBJ1-3|-|-|TRBV7-6
TGTGCCAGCAGCGGCCGTGGAAACACCATATATTTT
CASSGRGNTIYF
>TRBJ1-2|-|-|TRBV29-1
TGCAGCGTTGACCCGGGGGTTGCCTATGGCTACACCTTC
CSVDPGVAYGYTF
>TRBJ2-3|-|-|TRBV15
TGTGCCACCAGCAGGAGCACAGATACGCAGTATTTT
CATSRSTDTQYF
>TRBJ1-1|-|-|TRBV30
TGTGCCTGGAGAAGTTTGAGGAACACTGAAGCTTTCTTT
CAWRSLRNTEAFF
>TRBJ2-1|few|-|TRBV12-5
TGTGCTAGTGGTTCGGGGGCGGATTACAATGAGCAGTTCTTC
CASGSGADYNEQFF
>TRBJ1-2|-|-|TRBV7-2
TGTGCCAGCAGCTTAGGAGGAGCCAGCTCACACTATGGCTACACCTTC
CASSLGGASSHYGYTF
>TRBJ1-5|few|-|TRBV23-1
TGCGCCAGCAGTCTAGCAGGGGCGGATAGCAATCAGCCCCAGCATTTT
CASSLAGADSNQPQHF
>TRBJ2-3|few|-|TRBV29-1
TGCAGCGTTGCTTTGCGGGGCACAGATACGCAGTATTTT
CSVALRGTDTQYF
>TRBJ2-5|few|-|TRBV5-1
TGCGCCAGCAGACCGGACAGTTGGTCGGAGACCCAGTACTTC
CASRPDSWSETQYF
>TRBJ1-2|-|-|TRBV14
TGTGCCAGCAGCCAAGATAGGGTTGGCTACACCTTC
CASSQDRVGYTF
>TRBJ1-4|-|TRBD1|TRBV30
TGTGCCTGGTCCCACAGGGGGGAAAAACTGTTTTTT
CAWSHRGEKLFF
>TRBJ1-2|-|TRBD1|TRBV29-1
TGCAGCGCTAGGACAGGTCCTTCAAATGGCTACACCTTC
CSARTGPSNGYTF
>TRBJ1-1|-|TRBD1|TRBV29-1
TGCAGCGTCGCCCAGGGGGGATACACTGAAGCTTTCTTT
CSVAQGGYTEAFF
>TRBJ2-3|few|-|TRBV14
TGTGCCAGCAGCCAAACCACAGGCGCAGATACGCAGTATTTT
CASSQTTGADTQYF
>TRBJ2-6|few|TRBD1|TRBV10-3
TGTGCCATCAGTGAAACGACAGGGCCCTCTGGGGCCAACGTCCTGACTTTC
CAISETTGPSGANVLTF
>TRBJ2-7|-|TRBD1|TRBV5-1
TGCGCCAGCAGCTTCCTCAGTGGACAGGGGGCCTACGAGCAGTACTTC
CASSFLSGQGAYEQYF
>TRBJ1-1|-|-|TRBV30
TGTGCCTGGAACCCTCGGAGAGGACCCCTGAACACTGAAGCTTTCTTT
CAWNPRRGPLNTEAFF
>TRBJ2-3|-|TRBD1|TRBV7-3
TGTGCCAGCAGCTTATCAGGGGGCAGTGATACGCAGTATTTT
CASSLSGGSDTQYF
>TRBJ2-5|-|-|TRBV7-2
TGTGCCAGCGTGGGGTCCGGGTCCCGCACGGAGACCCAGTACTTC
CASVGSGSRTETQYF
>TRBJ2-6|-|-|TRBV19
TGTGCCAGTACCGTGGGGCTGGTGTCTGGGGCCAACGTCCTGACTTTC
CASTVGLVSGANVLTF
>TRBJ2-3|few|TRBD2|TRBV2
TGTGCCAGCAGTGAAACAGCGGGGGGTAGCACAGATACGCAGTATTTT
CASSETAGGSTDTQYF
>TRBJ2-2|-|-|TRBV7-6
TGTGCCAGCAGCTTAGCGCGGACTCCGACCGGGGAGCTGTTTTTT
CASSLARTPTGELFF
>TRBJ2-7|-|-|TRBV27
TGTGCCAGCAGTTTATCGTTCATATCCTACGAGCAGTACTTC
CASSLSFISYEQYF
>TRBJ2-7|-|-|TRBV29-1
TGCAGCGTTGGGAGTGGGGGTGGAGTATCCTACGAGCAGTACTTC
CSVGSGGGVSYEQYF
>TRBJ1-1|-|-|TRBV7-3
TGTGCCAGCAGCCGGACCGTGAACACTGAAGCTTTCTTT
CASSRTVNTEAFF
>TRBJ1-1|once|TRBD1|TRBV5-1
TGCGCCAGCAGCTTCGGCTTGACAGGGAGGAACACTGAAGCTTTCTTT
CASSFGLTGRNTEAFF
>TRBJ2-5|-|-|TRBV28
TGTGCCAGCAGTTTTGGGGGATCGCAGGAGACCCAGTACTTC
CASSFGGSQETQYF
>TRBJ1-2|-|-|TRBV25-1
TGTGCCAGCAGTGGACAGACTAACTATGGCTACACCTTC
CASSGQTNYGYTF
>TRBJ1-1|-|-|TRBV5-1
TGCGCCAGCAGTACGGAGAACACTGAAGCTTTCTTT
CASSTENTEAFF
>TRBJ2-1|-|TRBD1|TRBV5-6
TGTGCCAGCAGCGTACAGGGGGGCAGCTCCTACAATGAGCAGTTCTTC
CASSVQGGSSYNEQFF
>TRBJ1-5|-|-|TRBV29-1
TGCAGCGCTGGATACCAGGGTGGGGCCCAGCATTTT
CSAGYQGGAQHF
>TRBJ1-1|-|-|TRBV5-1
TGCGCCAGCAGCTTGTTCCTCCGGGACACTGAAGCTTTCTTT
CASSLFLRDTEAFF
>TRBJ1-1|few|-|TRBV19
TGTGCCAGTACCCATCCGAGGGGAATGAACACTGAAGCTTTCTTT
CASTHPRGMNTEAFF
>TRBJ1-3|few|-|TRBV30
TGTGCCTGGGACACACTCTCTGGAAACACCATATATTTT
CAWDTLSGNTIYF
>TRBJ1-4|-|-|TRBV7-2
TGTGCCAGCAGCTTAGTAGCAGGAGATCCAACTAATGAAAAACTGTTTTTT
CASSLVAGDPTNEKLFF